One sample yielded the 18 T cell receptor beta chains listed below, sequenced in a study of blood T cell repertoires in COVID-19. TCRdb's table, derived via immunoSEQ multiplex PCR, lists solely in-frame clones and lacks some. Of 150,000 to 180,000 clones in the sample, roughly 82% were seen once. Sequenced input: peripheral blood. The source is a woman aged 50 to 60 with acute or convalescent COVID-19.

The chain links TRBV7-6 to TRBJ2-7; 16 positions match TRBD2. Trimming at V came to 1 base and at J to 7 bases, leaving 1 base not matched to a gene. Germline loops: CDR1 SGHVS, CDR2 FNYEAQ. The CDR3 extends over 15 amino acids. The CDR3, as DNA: TGTGCCAGCAGCTTAGGGGGACTAGCGGGAGGGGAGCAGTACTTC. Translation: CASSLGGLAGGEQYF.

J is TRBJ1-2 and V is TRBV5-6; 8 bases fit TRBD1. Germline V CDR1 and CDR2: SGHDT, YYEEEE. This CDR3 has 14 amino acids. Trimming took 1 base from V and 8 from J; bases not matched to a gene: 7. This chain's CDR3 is CASSLRTGINGYTF. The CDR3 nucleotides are TGTGCCAGCAGCTTGAGGACAGGGATAAACGGCTACACCTTC.

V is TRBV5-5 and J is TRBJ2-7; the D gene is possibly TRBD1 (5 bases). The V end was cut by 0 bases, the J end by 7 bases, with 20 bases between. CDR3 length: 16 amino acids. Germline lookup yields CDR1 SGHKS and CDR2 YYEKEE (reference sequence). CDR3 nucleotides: TGTGCCAGCAGCTTGGCGTTGGGTGCAGGGCGGTGGGAGCAGTACTTC. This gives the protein CASSLALGAGRWEQYF.

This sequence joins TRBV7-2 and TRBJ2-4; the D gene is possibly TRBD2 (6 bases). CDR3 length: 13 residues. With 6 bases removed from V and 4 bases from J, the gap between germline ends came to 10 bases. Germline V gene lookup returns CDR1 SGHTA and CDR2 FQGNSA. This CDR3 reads CASRRDLKNIQYF. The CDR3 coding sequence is TGTGCCAGCAGGAGGGACTTAAAAAACATTCAGTACTTC. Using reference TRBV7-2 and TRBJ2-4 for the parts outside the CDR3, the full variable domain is GAGVSQSPSNKVTEKGKDVELRCDPISGHTALYWYRQSLGQGLEFLIYFQGNSAPDKSGLPSDRFSAERTGGSVSTLTIQRTQQEDSAVYLCASRRDLKNIQYFGAGTRLSVL.

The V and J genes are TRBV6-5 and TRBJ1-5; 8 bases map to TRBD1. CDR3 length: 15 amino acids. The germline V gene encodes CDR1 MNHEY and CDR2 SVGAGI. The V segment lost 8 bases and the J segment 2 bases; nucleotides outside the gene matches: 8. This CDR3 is CASRRGPGGNQPQHF. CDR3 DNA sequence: TGTGCCAGCCGCAGGGGGCCGGGAGGCAATCAGCCCCAGCATTTT.

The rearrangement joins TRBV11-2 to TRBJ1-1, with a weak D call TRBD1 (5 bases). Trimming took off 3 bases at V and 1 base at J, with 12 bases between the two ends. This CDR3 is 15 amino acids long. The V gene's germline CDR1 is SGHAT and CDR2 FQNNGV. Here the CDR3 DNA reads TGTGCCAGCAGCTTCAATGGGGGGGGGAACACTGAAGCTTTCTTT. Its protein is CASSFNGGGNTEAFF.

The CDR3 bases are TGTGCCAGCAGTTTACAGGGGAACTATGGCTACACCTTC. Amino acid sequence: CASSLQGNYGYTF. The chain recombines TRBV6-6 with TRBJ1-2, with 7 bases matching TRBD1. CDR1 is MNHNY, CDR2 SVGAGI, per germline (reference sequence). The J segment lost 2 bases and the V segment lost 4 bases, leaving 1 base of the junction unmatched. This CDR3 is built from 13 residues.

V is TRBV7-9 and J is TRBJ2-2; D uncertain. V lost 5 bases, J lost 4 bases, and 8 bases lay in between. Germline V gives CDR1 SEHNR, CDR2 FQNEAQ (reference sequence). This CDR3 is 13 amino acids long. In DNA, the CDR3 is TGTGCCAGCAGCGCTAGTCCCACCGGGGAGCTGTTTTTT. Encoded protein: CASSASPTGELFF. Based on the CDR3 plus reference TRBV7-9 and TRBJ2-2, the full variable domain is DTGVSQNPRHKITKRGQNVTFRCDPISEHNRLYWYRQTLGQGPEFLTYFQNEAQLEKSRLLSDRFSAERPKGSFSTLEIQRTEQGDSAMYLCASSASPTGELFFGEGSRLTVL.

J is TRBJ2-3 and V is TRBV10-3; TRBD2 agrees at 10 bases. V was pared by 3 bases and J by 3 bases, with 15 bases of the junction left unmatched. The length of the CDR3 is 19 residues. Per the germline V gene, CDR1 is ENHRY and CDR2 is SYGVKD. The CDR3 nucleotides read TGTGCCATCAGTGATGTGGCTAGCGGGAGTGGGCTGTCGACAGATACGCAGTATTTT. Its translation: CAISDVASGSGLSTDTQYF.

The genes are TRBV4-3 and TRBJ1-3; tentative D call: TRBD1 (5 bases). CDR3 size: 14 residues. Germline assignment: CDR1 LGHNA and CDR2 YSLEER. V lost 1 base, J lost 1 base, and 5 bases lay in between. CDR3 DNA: TGCGCCAGCAGCCAAGGGACATCTGGAAACACCATATATTTT. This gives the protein CASSQGTSGNTIYF.

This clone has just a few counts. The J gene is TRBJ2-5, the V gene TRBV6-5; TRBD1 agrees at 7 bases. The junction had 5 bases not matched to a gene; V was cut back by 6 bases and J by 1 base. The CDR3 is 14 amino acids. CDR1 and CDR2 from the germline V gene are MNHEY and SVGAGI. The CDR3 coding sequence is TGTGCCAGCAGGTTCTACAGGGGCCAAGAGACCCAGTACTTC. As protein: CASRFYRGQETQYF.

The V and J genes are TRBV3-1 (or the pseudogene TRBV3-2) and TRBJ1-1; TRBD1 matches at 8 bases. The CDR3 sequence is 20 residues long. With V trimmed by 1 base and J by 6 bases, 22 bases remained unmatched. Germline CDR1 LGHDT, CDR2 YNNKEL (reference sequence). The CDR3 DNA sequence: TGTGCCAGCAGCCAAGGATTCGTCTTTTTTTCAGGGGGCGTCTTCCCTGAAGCTTTCTTT. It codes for CASSQGFVFFSGGVFPEAFF.

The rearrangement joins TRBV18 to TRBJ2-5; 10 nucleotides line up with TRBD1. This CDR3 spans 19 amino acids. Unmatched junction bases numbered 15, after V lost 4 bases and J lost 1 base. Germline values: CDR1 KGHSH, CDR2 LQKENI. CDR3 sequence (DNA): TGTGCCAGCTCACGTCAGGAGGGGACAGGGGTTCGCATCCAAGAGACCCAGTACTTC. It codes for CASSRQEGTGVRIQETQYF.

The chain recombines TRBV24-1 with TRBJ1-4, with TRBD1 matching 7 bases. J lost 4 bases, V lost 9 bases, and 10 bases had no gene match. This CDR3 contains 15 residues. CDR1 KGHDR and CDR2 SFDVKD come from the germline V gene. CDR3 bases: TGTGCCACCGGGATGCGGGACAGAGATAATGAAAAACTGTTTTTT. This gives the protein CATGMRDRDNEKLFF.

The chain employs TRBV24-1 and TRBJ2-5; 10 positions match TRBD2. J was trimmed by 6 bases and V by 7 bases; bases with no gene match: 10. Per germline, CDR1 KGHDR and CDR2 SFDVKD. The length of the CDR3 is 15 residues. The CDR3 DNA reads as TGTGCCACCAGCCACCAGCGGGAGGGCCTTCAGACCCAGTACTTC. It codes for CATSHQREGLQTQYF.

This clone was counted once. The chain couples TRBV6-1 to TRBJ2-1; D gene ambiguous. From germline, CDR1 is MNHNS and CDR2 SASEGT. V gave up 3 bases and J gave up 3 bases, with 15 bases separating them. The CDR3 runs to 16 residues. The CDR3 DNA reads TGTGCCAGCAGTGACTTCGGAACAGAACTCTACAATGAGCAGTTCTTC. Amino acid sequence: CASSDFGTELYNEQFF.

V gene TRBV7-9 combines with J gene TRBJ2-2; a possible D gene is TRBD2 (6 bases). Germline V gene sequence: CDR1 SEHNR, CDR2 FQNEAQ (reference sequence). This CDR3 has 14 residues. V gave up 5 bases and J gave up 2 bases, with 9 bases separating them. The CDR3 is CASSRDLNTGELFF. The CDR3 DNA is TGTGCCAGCAGCCGGGACTTAAACACCGGGGAGCTGTTTTTT. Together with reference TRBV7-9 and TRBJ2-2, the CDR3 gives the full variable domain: DTGVSQNPRHKITKRGQNVTFRCDPISEHNRLYWYRQTLGQGPEFLTYFQNEAQLEKSRLLSDRFSAERPKGSFSTLEIQRTEQGDSAMYLCASSRDLNTGELFFGEGSRLTVL.

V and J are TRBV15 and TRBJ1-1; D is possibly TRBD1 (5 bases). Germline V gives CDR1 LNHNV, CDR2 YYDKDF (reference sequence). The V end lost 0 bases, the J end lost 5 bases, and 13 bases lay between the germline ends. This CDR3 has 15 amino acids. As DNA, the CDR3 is TGTGCCACCAGCAGAGATTCCAGGGTAGGGACTGAAGCTTTCTTT. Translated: CATSRDSRVGTEAFF.